The sequence of this T cell receptor beta chain was determined in a study of shared clonotypes between healthy human individuals. Study results and limitations: Across subsets, estimated richness was generally greater for naive than for memory populations.

V dropped 8 bases and J dropped 2 bases, with 13 bases sitting between them. This CDR3 is built from 13 residues. Germline CDR1 and CDR2: LNHNV and YYDKDF (reference sequence). With regard to this clone: Its antigen is unidentified.

Each subset's genomic DNA was split evenly across several immunoSEQ plates. TCRdb's copy holds only in-frame clones and misses some; the assay was immunoSEQ multiplex PCR. The sample carries some 2 million clones, about 95% recorded once. Cells designated naive CD8 were CD45RO-negative and were positively selected for CCR7, with terminally differentiated effector memory CD45RA+ cells excluded. This receptor was taken from a man in his late teens or twenties in good health. V usage is TRBV15 and J usage is TRBJ2-7; a weak D match, TRBD2 (6 bases). Sequenced material: naive CD8+ T cells sorted from blood. The DNA for the CDR3 is TGTGCCACCGCGCACGGACTAACCTACGAGCAGTACTTC. It specifies CATAHGLTYEQYF. The whole variable domain, filled in from reference TRBV15 and TRBJ2-7, reads DAMVIQNPRYQVTQFGKPVTLSCSQTLNHNVMYWYQQKSSQAPKLLFHYYDKDFNNEADTPDNFQSRRPNTSFCFLDIRSPGLGDTAMYLCATAHGLTYEQYFGPGTRLTVT.